What follows are 18 T cell receptor beta chains derived from one specimen sequenced in a study of CD8+ T cells in alopecia areata. In five patients, CD4+ T cells were split by CD25+CD127- sorting. RNA was isolated and reverse transcribed to cDNA, the sequencing template. Generated by immunoSEQ multiplex PCR, the TCRdb table keeps only in-frame clones and is missing some. The sample carries tens of thousands of clones, approximately 60% recorded once. The sequencing sample was made of CD4+ Tregs sorted from blood. The receptors here all came from a human donor with alopecia areata.

The V call is TRBV7-8, the J call TRBJ1-5; no definite D call. The CDR3 extends over 14 amino acids. V was shortened by 1 base and J by 7 bases, with 11 bases between the two germline ends. In germline, CDR1 is SGHVS, CDR2 FQNEAQ. CDR3 nucleotide sequence: TGTGCCAGCAGCTTAGGTGGACGCGGACAGCCCCAGCATTTT. Amino acids: CASSLGGRGQPQHF. Full variable domain (remainder filled in from reference TRBV7-8 and TRBJ1-5): GAGVSQSPRYKVAKRGQDVALRCDPISGHVSLFWYQQALGQGPEFLTYFQNEAQLDKSGLPSDRFFAERPEGSVSTLKIQRTQQEDSAVYLCASSLGGRGQPQHFGDGTRLSIL.

The genes are TRBV27 and TRBJ2-3; 7 bases align to TRBD1. Germline-derived CDR1 and CDR2 are MNHEY and SMNVEV (reference sequence). The J segment lost 4 bases and the V segment lost 4 bases, leaving 8 bases of the junction unmatched. The CDR3 is made up of 15 amino acids. CDR3 sequence (DNA): TGTGCCAGCAGTTACAGGGGCAGGGGCGCAGATACGCAGTATTTT. Translation: CASSYRGRGADTQYF.

V is TRBV18 and J is TRBJ2-7; no definite D call. In germline, CDR1 is KGHSH, CDR2 LQKENI. The CDR3 length is 13 residues. The germline V and J ends were trimmed by 2 bases and 7 bases, with 12 bases remaining between them. The CDR3 DNA follows: TGTGCCAGCTCACCAGGTGTCGGTTCGGAGCAGTACTTC. Protein: CASSPGVGSEQYF. Filled out from reference TRBV18 and TRBJ2-7, the complete variable domain reads NAGVMQNPRHLVRRRGQEARLRCSPMKGHSHVYWYRQLPEEGLKFMVYLQKENIIDESGMPKERFSAEFPKEGPSILRIQQVVRGDSAAYFCASSPGVGSEQYFGPGTRLTVT.

CDR3 coding DNA: TGTGCCAGCAGTTTAGCCGCAACTAATGAAAAACTGTTTTTT. This sequence encodes CASSLAATNEKLFF. V gene TRBV28 combines with J gene TRBJ1-4; D is ambiguous. The germline CDR1 and CDR2 sequences are MDHEN and SYDVKM. The CDR3 is 14 amino acids. V shed 2 bases and J shed 0 bases, with 4 bases lying between them.

V usage is TRBV27 and J usage is TRBJ2-3; 9 bases align to TRBD2. V lost 4 bases to trimming and J lost 2 bases; unmatched junction nucleotides: 10. This CDR3 contains 17 residues. In germline, CDR1 is MNHEY, CDR2 SMNVEV (reference sequence). The CDR3 coding sequence is TGTGCCAGCAGTTATTACGGGCTAGCGGGGACCACAGATACGCAGTATTTT. This encodes CASSYYGLAGTTDTQYF.

The chain joins TRBV19 to TRBJ2-4; 10 bases are a match to TRBD2. This CDR3 contains 15 residues. Germline CDR1 reads LNHDA; CDR2 reads SQIVND (reference sequence). V lost 8 bases, J lost 2 bases, and 6 bases stayed unmatched. The CDR3 nucleotides read TGTGCCAGTTCCCCTAGCGGGAGCACCAAAAACATTCAGTACTTC. This gives the protein CASSPSGSTKNIQYF. The full variable domain, rest sourced from reference TRBV19 and TRBJ2-4, is DGGITQSPKYLFRKEGQNVTLSCEQNLNHDAMYWYRQDPGQGLRLIYYSQIVNDFQKGDIAEGYSVSREKKESFPLTVTSAQKNPTAFYLCASSPSGSTKNIQYFGAGTRLSVL.

This chain uses TRBV7-9 with TRBJ2-1; D unresolved. CDR1 and CDR2 (germline): SEHNR, FQNEAQ (reference sequence). Trimming pared 4 bases from V and 9 bases from J, leaving 13 bases between. This CDR3 region has 13 residues. CDR3 residues: CASSYTASSEQFF. The CDR3 DNA sequence: TGTGCCAGCAGCTATACGGCGTCCTCTGAGCAGTTCTTC.

This clone was seen only once. V usage is TRBV5-1 and J usage is TRBJ1-2, with D possibly matching TRBD1 (6 bases). This CDR3 has 12 residues. V was shortened by 0 bases and J by 8 bases, with 8 bases between the two germline ends. Germline assignment: CDR1 SGHRS and CDR2 YFSETQ. In nucleotides, the CDR3 is TGCGCCAGCAGCTTGGACAGGGCCGGCTACACCTTC. It yields the protein CASSLDRAGYTF.

V and J are TRBV2 and TRBJ1-5; D gene unclear. This CDR3 is 16 amino acids long. In germline, CDR1 is SNHLY, CDR2 FYNNEI. V lost 1 base to trimming and J lost 15 bases, with 25 bases between them. The CDR3 region is CASSEEWGDHLWAMHF. In DNA form, the CDR3 reads TGTGCCAGCAGTGAAGAATGGGGAGACCATTTATGGGCTATGCATTTT.

The chain couples TRBV28 to TRBJ2-3, with 8 bases matching TRBD1. Germline V gene data show CDR1 as MDHEN and CDR2 as SYDVKM. The CDR3 runs to 15 residues. Trimming took 6 bases from V and 2 from J; bases not matched to a gene: 7. The CDR3 spells CASREDRVHTDTQYF. The CDR3 coding sequence is TGTGCCAGCAGGGAGGACAGGGTACACACAGATACGCAGTATTTT.

This clone was counted once. The rearrangement uses TRBV5-1 and TRBJ2-5; 7 bases align to TRBD1. CDR1 and CDR2 from the germline V gene are SGHRS and YFSETQ. V lost 5 bases and J lost 5; bases outside the gene matches: 9. The CDR3 is made up of 14 amino acids. CDR3 amino acids: CASRPTGVLETQYF. The CDR3 DNA follows: TGCGCCAGCAGGCCTACAGGGGTTCTGGAGACCCAGTACTTC.

In its sample, this clone was seen a few times. The rearrangement links TRBV7-9 to TRBJ1-4; D remains ambiguous. CDR3 length: 14 residues. CDR1 is SEHNR, CDR2 FQNEAQ, per germline (reference sequence). Between the trimmed V and J ends, which lost 3 bases and 1 base, there was a span of 6 bases. The CDR3 nucleotides read TGTGCCAGCAGCTTCAGCGGAACTAATGAAAAACTGTTTTTT. Its protein product is CASSFSGTNEKLFF.

Sample share makes this clone medium-sized. The chain employs TRBV28 and TRBJ1-5; 8 bases align to TRBD1. V lost 6 bases and J lost 7; bases outside the gene matches: 5. Germline V gene sequence: CDR1 MDHEN, CDR2 SYDVKM. The CDR3 covers 13 residues. CDR3 protein: CASRWTGTQPQHF. CDR3 DNA: TGTGCCAGCAGATGGACAGGGACGCAGCCCCAGCATTTT.

V is TRBV18 and J is TRBJ1-1; tentatively, D is TRBD1 (5 bases). Germline V gene data show CDR1 as KGHSH and CDR2 as LQKENI. Trimming took 1 base from V and 0 from J, leaving 12 bases between them. This CDR3 has 16 residues. CDR3 sequence reads: CASSPRGFPMNTEAFF. The CDR3 nucleotides are TGTGCCAGCTCACCACGGGGCTTCCCTATGAACACTGAAGCTTTCTTT.

The V and J genes are TRBV7-9 and TRBJ2-1; no firm D call. Germline V CDR1 and CDR2: SEHNR, FQNEAQ (reference sequence). This CDR3 contains 15 residues. The ends were cut back, 1 base at V and 7 bases at J, with 14 bases in the middle. The CDR3, as DNA: TGTGCCAGCAGCTTAGTCGCGGAGTTGGGGAATGAGCAGTTCTTC. The encoded protein is CASSLVAELGNEQFF.

This chain links TRBV7-2 with TRBJ2-5, with TRBD2 matching 9 bases. Trimming cost V 5 bases and J 3 bases; bases outside gene matches: 7. The CDR3 sequence is 15 residues long. CDR1 and CDR2 (germline): SGHTA, FQGNSA. The CDR3 nucleotides are TGTGCCAGCAGCCCTCCGACTAGCGGAAAAGAGACCCAGTACTTC. Translating it yields CASSPPTSGKETQYF.

The V gene is TRBV5-1, the J gene TRBJ1-5; TRBD1 might be the D (6 bases). Germline V gene data show CDR1 as SGHRS and CDR2 as YFSETQ. This CDR3 has 14 residues. Trimming removed 4 bases from V and 9 bases from J, with 17 bases in between. The CDR3 protein is CASSARQAGLPQHF. CDR3 in DNA: TGCGCCAGCAGCGCGAGACAGGCGGGTCTGCCCCAGCATTTT.

This clone has only one observation. The chain recombines TRBV2 with TRBJ2-2, with D hard to call. From germline, CDR1 is SNHLY and CDR2 FYNNEI. The V end was cut by 7 bases, the J end by 6 bases, with 12 bases between. The CDR3 length is 13 residues. The CDR3 nucleotides are TGTGCCAGCACAAAGGGCCCAGCCGGGGAGCTGTTTTTT. Translated, it gives CASTKGPAGELFF.